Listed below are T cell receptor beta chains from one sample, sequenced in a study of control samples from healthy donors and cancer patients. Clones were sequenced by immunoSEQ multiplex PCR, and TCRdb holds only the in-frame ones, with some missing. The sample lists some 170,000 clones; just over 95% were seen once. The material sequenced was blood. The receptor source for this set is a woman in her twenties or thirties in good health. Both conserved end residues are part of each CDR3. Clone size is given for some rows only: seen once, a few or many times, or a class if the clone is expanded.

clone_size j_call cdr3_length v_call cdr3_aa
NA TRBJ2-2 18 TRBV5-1 CASSLASGGLINTGELFF
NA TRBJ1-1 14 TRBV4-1 CAGSQESLNTEAFF
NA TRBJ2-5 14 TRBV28 CASTRSGAAVTQYF
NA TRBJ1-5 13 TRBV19 CASSMLRGASQHF
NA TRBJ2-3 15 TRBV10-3 CAISDPHFRTDTQYF
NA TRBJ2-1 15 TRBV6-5 CASNPPAGGPGEQFF
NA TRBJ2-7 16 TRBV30 CAWTEVLAGDSYEQYF
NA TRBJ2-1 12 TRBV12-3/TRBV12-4 CASSLSGGGQFF
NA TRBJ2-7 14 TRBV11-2 CASSSPNQGYEQYF
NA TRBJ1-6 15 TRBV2 CASSYPGRDLSPLHF
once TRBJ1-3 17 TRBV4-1 CASSQEGQGGAGNTIYF
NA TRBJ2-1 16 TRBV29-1 CSVRPSNSWIGNEQFF
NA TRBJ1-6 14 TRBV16 CASSQEGGPSPLHF
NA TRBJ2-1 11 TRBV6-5 CASSNGAQDFF
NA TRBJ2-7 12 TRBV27 CASSSNTYEQYF
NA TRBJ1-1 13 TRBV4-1 CAFGQVEYNEAFF
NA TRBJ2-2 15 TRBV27 CASSFDPYTTGELFF
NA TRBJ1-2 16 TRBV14 CASSQVPGESYYGYTF
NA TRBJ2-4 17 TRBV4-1 CASSQGGGAGAKNIQYF
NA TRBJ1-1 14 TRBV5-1 CASSLNLGAGWAFF
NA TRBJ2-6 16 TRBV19 CASSIKEGSGANVLTF
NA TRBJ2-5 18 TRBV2 CASSRPGTGTVGQETQYF
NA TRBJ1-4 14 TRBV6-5 CASSLRGFGEKLFF
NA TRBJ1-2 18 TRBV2 CASSGSGTGGGMAYGYTF
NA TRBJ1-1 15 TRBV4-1 CASSQGVTGDPEAFF
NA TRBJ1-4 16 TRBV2 CATGGGGRPTNEKLFF
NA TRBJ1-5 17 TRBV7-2 CASSSLGSGHSNQPQHF
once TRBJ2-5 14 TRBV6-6 CASTKRGATETQYF
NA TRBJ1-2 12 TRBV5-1 CASGSAAYGYTF
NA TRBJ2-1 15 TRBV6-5 CASATGTSIINEQFF
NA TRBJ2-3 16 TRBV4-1 CASSQSRDGGTDTQYF
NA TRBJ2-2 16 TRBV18 CASSTLQGWSTGELFF
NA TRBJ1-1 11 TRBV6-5 CASLSTAEAFF
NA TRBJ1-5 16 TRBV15 CATSREIRVPYQPQHF
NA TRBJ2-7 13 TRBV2 CASSGGVPYEQYF
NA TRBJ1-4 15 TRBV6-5 CASSINILENEKLFF
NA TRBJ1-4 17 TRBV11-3 CASSLGVTAATNEKLFF
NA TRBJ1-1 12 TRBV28 CASSFQGAEAFF
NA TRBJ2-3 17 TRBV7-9 CASSLALGGAVPDTQYF
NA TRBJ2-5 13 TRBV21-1 CATLGSPGETQYF
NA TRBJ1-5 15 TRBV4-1 CASSRNRESGQPQHF
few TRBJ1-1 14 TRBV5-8 CASNAVSGATEAFF
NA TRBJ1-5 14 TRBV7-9 CASSQGQGAPAQHF
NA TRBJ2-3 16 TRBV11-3 CASSLSSTGGLDTQYF
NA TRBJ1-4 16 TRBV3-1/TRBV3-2 CASSQGMGATNEKLFF
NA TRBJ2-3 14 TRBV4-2 CASSPQLQALTQYF
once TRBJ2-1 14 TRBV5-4 CASSSGLGGSEQFF
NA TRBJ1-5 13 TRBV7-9 CASTKRGRGPQHF
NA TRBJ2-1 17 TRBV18 CASSRLSTTRVGNEQFF
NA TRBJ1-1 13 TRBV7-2 CASRGQANTEAFF
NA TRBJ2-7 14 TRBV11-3 CASSPDRAAYEQYF
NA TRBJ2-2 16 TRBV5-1 CASSPERTSNTGELFF
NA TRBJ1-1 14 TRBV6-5 CASSYRGLYAEAFF
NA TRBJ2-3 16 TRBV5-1 CASSLTGDYLWDTQYF
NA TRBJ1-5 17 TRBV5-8 CASSQKQGLYSNQPQHF
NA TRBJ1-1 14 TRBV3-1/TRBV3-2 CASSQTPGYTEAFF
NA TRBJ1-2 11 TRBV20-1 CSAKRGYGYTF
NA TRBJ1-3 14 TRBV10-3 CAISETGRRNTIYF
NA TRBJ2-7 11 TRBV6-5 CASTKGGEQYF